This T cell receptor (beta chain) was identified during a study of blood T cell repertoires in COVID-19 (dated by TCRdb to the early 2020s). The study in broad terms: The collaborator samples originated in the United States, Italy and Spain and spanned the acute and convalescent phases of COVID-19. Nearly every sample came with metadata listing a de-identified subject ID, COVID-19 status, age in years and sex. The prospective study material was composed of cDNA or gDNA derived from T cells, B-cell-depleted T cells, or PBMCs. The repertoires were made available in a free public database intended to serve as a resource for research on the immune response to SARS-CoV-2. The dataset comprised deeply sampled blood TCRbeta repertoires from subjects exposed to, actively infected with, or recovered from COVID-19. The samples were drawn from the first 160 participants of the ongoing ImmuneRACE study and from under 1,500 subjects provided by 6 global collaborators. Where available, HLA class I and class II types were obtained from metadata supplied by the sample provider rather than from assay-based typing.

As for this clone: Its antigen is currently not known. There are no base qualities to consult, and no much larger clone falls within one base.

Collaborating institutions collected whole blood in K2EDTA tubes following their own protocols. For TCRbeta analysis, collaborator samples were shipped as frozen whole blood, as isolated PBMCs, or as DNA extracted from either sample type. The germline V gene encodes CDR1 SEHNR and CDR2 FQNEAQ (reference sequence). Including cysteine and phenylalanine, the CDR3 has 14 amino acids. Of all the DNA, just the CDR3 is kept, 42 bases in frame from base 1. V lost 2 bases and J lost 3 bases; the stretch between them is 10 bases long. TCRbeta CDR3 regions were amplified from genomic DNA by means of the immunoSEQ Assay, a bias-controlled multiplex PCR. The paper's processing steps were these. The number of nucleated cells in each sample was estimated from the amplification of reference gene primers within the assay. Sequence reads were collapsed and filtered to measure the absolute abundance of every unique TCRbeta CDR3 rearrangement. Productive Simpson clonality was computed per sample as the square root of Simpson's diversity index over productive rearrangements. The immuneACCESS repertoire file appears here via TCRdb, limited to in-frame rearrangements. These files lack a portion of the clones; in checked studies, under half of the deficit traces to unresolved V genes, and the cause of the others is not known. D and trimming were read from the DNA, whereas the V and J calls and clone size are those reported in that table. For this sample there are 15,000 to 20,000 clones; around 80% appear just once. About 15% of the sample comes from the top ten.

Overall study outcomes, separate from this receptor: Clinical and demographic metadata were provided uncurated, with the amount varying by source and participant.

This sequence uses TRBV7-9 and TRBJ2-5, with a weak D call of TRBD1 (5 bases match). The receptor was derived from a human donor in a cohort sampled during active COVID-19. The material sequenced was peripheral blood. For the CDR3, the sequence is CASSLLIGEETQYF. The bases are TGTGCCAGCAGCTTACTGATAGGGGAAGAGACCCAGTACTTC.